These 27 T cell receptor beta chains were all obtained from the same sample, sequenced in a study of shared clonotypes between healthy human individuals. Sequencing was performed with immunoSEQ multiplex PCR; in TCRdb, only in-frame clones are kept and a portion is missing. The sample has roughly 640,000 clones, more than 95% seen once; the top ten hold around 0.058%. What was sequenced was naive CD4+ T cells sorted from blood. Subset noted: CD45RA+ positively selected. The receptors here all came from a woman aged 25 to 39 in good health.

The CDR3 here is CASSFSHRDPREQYF. CDR3 coding DNA: TGTGCCAGCAGTTTCTCTCACAGGGACCCGCGGGAGCAGTACTTC. V and J are TRBV28 and TRBJ2-7; a weak D match, TRBD1 (6 bases). CDR1 and CDR2 from the germline V gene are MDHEN and SYDVKM. V dropped 3 bases and J dropped 7 bases, with 19 bases sitting between them. The CDR3 consists of 15 residues.

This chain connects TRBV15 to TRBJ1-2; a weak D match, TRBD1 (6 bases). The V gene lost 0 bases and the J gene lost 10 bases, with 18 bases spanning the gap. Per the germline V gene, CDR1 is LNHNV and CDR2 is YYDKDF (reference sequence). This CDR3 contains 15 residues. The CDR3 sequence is CATSRDRGTTFIYTF. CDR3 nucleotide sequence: TGTGCCACCAGCAGAGATCGGGGGACAACTTTCATCTACACCTTC.

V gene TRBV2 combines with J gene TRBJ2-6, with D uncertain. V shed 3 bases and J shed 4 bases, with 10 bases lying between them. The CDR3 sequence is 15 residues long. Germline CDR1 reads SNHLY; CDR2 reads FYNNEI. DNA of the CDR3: TGTGCCAGCAGTGATCATGGAACCGGGGCCAACGTCCTGACTTTC. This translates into CASSDHGTGANVLTF.

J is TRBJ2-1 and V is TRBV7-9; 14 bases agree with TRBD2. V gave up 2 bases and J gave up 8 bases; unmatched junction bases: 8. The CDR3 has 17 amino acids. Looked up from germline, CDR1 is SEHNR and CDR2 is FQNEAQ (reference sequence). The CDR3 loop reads CASSLLGTSGSKYEQFF. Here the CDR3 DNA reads TGTGCCAGCAGCTTACTCGGGACTAGCGGGAGTAAATATGAGCAGTTCTTC.

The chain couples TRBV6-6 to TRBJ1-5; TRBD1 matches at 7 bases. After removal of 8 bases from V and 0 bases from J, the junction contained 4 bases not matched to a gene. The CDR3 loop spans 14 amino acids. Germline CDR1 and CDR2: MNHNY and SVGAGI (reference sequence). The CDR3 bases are TGTGCCAGCGGCAGGGGGGATAGCAATCAGCCCCAGCATTTT. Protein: CASGRGDSNQPQHF.

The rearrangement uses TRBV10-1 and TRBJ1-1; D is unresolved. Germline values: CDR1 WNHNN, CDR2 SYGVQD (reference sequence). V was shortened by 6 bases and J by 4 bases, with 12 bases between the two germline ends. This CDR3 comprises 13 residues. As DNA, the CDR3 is TGCGCCAGCAGCAGAGCAGCCGGCACTGAAGCTTTCTTT. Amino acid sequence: CASSRAAGTEAFF.

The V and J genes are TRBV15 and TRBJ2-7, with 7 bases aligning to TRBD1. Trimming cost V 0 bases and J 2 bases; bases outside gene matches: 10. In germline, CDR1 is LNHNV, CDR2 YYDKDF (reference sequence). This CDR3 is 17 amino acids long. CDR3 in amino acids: CATSREQGKRCPYEQYF. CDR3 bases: TGTGCCACCAGCAGAGAACAGGGGAAGAGGTGCCCCTACGAGCAGTACTTC.

The CDR3 sequence is CASSPPTVVSAEQYF. The CDR3 DNA is TGTGCCAGCTCCCCCCCTACGGTTGTGTCTGCCGAGCAGTACTTC. The chain links TRBV6-5 to TRBJ2-7; D remains unclear. This CDR3 is built from 15 residues. The germline CDR1 and CDR2 sequences are MNHEY and SVGAGI. Trimming took 8 bases from V and 6 from J, leaving 23 bases between them.

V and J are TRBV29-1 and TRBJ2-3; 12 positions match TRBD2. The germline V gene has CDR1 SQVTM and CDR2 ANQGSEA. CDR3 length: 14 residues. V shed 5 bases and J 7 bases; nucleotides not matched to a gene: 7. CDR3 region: CSVPLAGGFNTQYF. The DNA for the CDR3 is TGCAGCGTTCCCCTAGCGGGAGGGTTTAATACGCAGTATTTT.

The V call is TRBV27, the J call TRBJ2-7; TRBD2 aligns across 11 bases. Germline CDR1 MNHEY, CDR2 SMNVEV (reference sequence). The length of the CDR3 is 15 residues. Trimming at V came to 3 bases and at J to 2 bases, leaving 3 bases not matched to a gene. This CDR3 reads CASSLTSGVPYEQYF. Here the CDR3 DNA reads TGTGCCAGCAGTTTGACTAGCGGGGTCCCCTACGAGCAGTACTTC.

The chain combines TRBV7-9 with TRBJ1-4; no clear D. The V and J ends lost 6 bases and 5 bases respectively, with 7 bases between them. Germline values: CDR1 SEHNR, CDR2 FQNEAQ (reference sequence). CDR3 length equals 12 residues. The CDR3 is CASSIGNEKLFF. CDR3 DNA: TGTGCCAGCAGTATTGGAAATGAAAAACTGTTTTTT.

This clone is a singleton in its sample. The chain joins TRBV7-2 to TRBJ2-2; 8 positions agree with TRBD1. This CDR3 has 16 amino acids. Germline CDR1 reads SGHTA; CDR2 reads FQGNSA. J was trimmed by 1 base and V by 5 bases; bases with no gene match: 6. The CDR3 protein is CASSPGGQGNTGELFF. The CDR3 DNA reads TGTGCCAGCAGCCCGGGCGGACAGGGGAACACCGGGGAGCTGTTTTTT.

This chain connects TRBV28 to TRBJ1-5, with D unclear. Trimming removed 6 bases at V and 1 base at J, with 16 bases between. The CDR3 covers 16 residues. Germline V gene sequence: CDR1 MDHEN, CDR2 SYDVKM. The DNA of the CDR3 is TGTGCCAGCAGCCCCGAGGCAGGAGGAAGCAATCAGCCCCAGCATTTT. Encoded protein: CASSPEAGGSNQPQHF.

The CDR3 DNA reads TGTGCCAGTAGTATGGGCAGTCCTTGGGGTGAAGCTTTCTTT. It translates to CASSMGSPWGEAFF. The V call is TRBV19, the J call TRBJ1-1; D is ambiguous. The V and J ends lost 3 bases and 7 bases respectively, with 15 bases between them. This CDR3 spans 14 amino acids. From germline, CDR1 is LNHDA and CDR2 SQIVND (reference sequence).

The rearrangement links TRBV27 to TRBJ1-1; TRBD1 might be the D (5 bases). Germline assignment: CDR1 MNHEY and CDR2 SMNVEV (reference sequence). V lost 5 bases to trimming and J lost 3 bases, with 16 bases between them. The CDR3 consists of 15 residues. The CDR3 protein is CASSATGRKDTEAFF. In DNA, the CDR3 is TGTGCCAGCAGTGCAACGGGACGGAAAGACACTGAAGCTTTCTTT.

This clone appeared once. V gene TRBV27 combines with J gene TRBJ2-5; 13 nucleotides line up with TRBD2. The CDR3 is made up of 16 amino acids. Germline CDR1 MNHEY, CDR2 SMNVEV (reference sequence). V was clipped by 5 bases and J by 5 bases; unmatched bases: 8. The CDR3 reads CASSLLAGGPEETQYF. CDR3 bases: TGTGCCAGCAGTCTACTAGCGGGAGGGCCGGAGGAGACCCAGTACTTC.

CDR3 amino acids: CASSVWGIEDEKLFF. In DNA, the CDR3 is TGTGCCAGCAGTGTCTGGGGAATTGAGGACGAAAAACTGTTTTTT. The chain couples TRBV2 to TRBJ1-4; D not resolved. V lost 4 bases and J lost 8, with 17 bases in between. Germline V CDR1 and CDR2: SNHLY, FYNNEI. This CDR3 has 15 residues.

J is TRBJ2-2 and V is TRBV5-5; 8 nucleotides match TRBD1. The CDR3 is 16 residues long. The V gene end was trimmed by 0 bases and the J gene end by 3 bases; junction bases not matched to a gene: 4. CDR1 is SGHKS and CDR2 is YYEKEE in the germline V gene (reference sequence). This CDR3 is CASSLEQGGDTGELFF. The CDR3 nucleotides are TGTGCCAGCAGCTTGGAACAGGGGGGAGACACCGGGGAGCTGTTTTTT.

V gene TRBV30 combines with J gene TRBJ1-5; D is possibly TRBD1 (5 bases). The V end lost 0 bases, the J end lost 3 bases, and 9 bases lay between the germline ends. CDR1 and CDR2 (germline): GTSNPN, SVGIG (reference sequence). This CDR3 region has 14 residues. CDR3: CAWSVGGDNQPQHF. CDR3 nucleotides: TGTGCCTGGAGTGTGGGGGGGGACAATCAGCCCCAGCATTTT.

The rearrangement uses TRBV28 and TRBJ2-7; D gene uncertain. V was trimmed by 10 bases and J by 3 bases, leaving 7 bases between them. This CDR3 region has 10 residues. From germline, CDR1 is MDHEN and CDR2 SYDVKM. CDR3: CATSNYEQYF. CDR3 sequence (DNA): TGTGCCACATCAAACTACGAGCAGTACTTC.

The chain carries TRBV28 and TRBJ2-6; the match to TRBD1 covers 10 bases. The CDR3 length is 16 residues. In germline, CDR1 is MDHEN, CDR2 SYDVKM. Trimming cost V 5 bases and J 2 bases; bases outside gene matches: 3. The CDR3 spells CASSIGTGAGANVLTF. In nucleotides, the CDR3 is TGTGCCAGCAGTATAGGGACAGGGGCTGGGGCCAACGTCCTGACTTTC.

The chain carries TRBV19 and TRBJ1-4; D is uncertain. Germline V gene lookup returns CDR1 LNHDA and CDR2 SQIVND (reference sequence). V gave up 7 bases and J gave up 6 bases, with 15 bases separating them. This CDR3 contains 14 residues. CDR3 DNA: TGTGCCAGTACCCCCGGAAGAAATGATGAAAAACTGTTTTTT. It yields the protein CASTPGRNDEKLFF.

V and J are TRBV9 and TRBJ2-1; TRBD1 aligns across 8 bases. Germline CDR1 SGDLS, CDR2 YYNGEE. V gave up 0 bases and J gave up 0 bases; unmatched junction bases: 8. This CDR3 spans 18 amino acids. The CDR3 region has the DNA TGTGCCAGCAGCGTAGATGCTTCAGGGGGCAACTCCTACAATGAGCAGTTCTTC. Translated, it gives CASSVDASGGNSYNEQFF.

CDR3 DNA sequence: TGTGCCAGCCGGGGACTTAACTACGAGCAGTACTTC. As protein: CASRGLNYEQYF. V is TRBV27 and J is TRBJ2-7, with D possibly TRBD2 on 6 matching bases. Germline V gives CDR1 MNHEY, CDR2 SMNVEV (reference sequence). The length of the CDR3 is 12 residues. V lost 8 bases, J lost 3 bases, and 11 bases lay in between.

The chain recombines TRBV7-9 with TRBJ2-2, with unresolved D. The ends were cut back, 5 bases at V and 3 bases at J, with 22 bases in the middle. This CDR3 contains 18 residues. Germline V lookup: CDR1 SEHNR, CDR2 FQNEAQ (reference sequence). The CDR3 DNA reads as TGTGCCAGCAGCGTGACCCCCGTCGGAACAAAATACACCGGGGAGCTGTTTTTT. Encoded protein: CASSVTPVGTKYTGELFF.

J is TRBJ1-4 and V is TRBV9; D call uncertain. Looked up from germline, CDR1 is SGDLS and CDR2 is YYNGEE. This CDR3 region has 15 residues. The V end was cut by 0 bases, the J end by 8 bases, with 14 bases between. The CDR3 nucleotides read TGTGCCAGCAGCGTAGTCCCGAGTTCAAGGGAAAAACTGTTTTTT. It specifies CASSVVPSSREKLFF.

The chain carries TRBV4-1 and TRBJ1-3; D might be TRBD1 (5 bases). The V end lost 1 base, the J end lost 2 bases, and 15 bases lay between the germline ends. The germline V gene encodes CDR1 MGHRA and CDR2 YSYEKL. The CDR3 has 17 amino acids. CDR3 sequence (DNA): TGCGCCAGCAGCCAAGGGAGTGGGGGACCCCCTGGAAACACCATATATTTT. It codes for CASSQGSGGPPGNTIYF.